The present T cell receptor beta chain was sequenced within a study of blood T cell repertoires in COVID-19. About the research overall: Samples representing acute and convalescent COVID-19 were sourced from the United States, Italy and Spain. PBMCs, B-cell-depleted T cells, or T cells were the source of the cDNA or gDNA that made up the material.

The CDR3 runs 15 residues. Germline values: CDR1 GTSNPN, CDR2 SVGIG (reference sequence). Losses at the gene ends were 1 base for V and 10 bases for J; bases not matched to a gene: 9. The data were produced by immunoSEQ multiplex PCR, yet TCRdb's version contains in-frame clones alone and is incomplete. The table includes approximately 50,000 clones, around nine tenths detected once. The rearrangement links TRBV30 to TRBJ1-6; TRBD1 matches 8 bases. The receptor comes from a human donor in a cohort sampled during active COVID-19. Sequencing was performed on peripheral blood. CDR3 coding DNA: TGTGCCTGGAGTGCAGGACAGGGAACAGGATCACCCCTCCACTTT. It yields the protein CAWSAGQGTGSPLHF.